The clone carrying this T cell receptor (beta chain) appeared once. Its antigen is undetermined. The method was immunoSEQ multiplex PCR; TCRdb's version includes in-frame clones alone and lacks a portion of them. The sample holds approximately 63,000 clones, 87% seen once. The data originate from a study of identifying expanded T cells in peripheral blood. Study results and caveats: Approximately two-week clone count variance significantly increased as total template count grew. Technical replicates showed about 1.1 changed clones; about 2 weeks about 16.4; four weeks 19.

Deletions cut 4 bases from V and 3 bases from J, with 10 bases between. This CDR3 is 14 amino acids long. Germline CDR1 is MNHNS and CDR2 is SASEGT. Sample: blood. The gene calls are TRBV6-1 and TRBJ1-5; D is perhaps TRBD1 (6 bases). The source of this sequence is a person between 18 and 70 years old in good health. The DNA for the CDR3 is TGTGCCAGCAGTGGGGGGGGCGACAATCAGCCCCAGCATTTT. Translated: CASSGGGDNQPQHF.